The present T cell receptor (beta chain) was sequenced within a study of response to subunit inactivated influenza vaccine. TCRdb recomputed calls from the RT-PCR reads with MiXCR, one row per CDR3 protein. This repertoire shows about 500,000 distinct CDR3 sequences, 16% found once; its top ten account for roughly 3.1%. This CDR3 comprises 16 residues. The germline CDR1 and CDR2 sequences are MGHRA and YSYEKL. The ends were cut back, 4 bases at V and 4 bases at J, with 19 bases in the middle. Regarding the study as a whole: The authors suggested that every seasonal influenza vaccination recruits few new T cells.

A word on this clonotype: The antigen remains undetermined.

The origin of this receptor is a man between 50 and 69 years old who received an inactivated influenza vaccine. V gene TRBV4-1 combines with J gene TRBJ1-1; the D is unclear. This sample comprised CD4+ T cells sorted from PBMCs, obtained roughly 24 months after vaccination. CDR3 sequence: CASSPTGARGGTEAFF. DNA for the CDR3: TGCGCCAGCAGCCCCACGGGAGCGCGGGGTGGCACTGAAGCTTTCTTT.